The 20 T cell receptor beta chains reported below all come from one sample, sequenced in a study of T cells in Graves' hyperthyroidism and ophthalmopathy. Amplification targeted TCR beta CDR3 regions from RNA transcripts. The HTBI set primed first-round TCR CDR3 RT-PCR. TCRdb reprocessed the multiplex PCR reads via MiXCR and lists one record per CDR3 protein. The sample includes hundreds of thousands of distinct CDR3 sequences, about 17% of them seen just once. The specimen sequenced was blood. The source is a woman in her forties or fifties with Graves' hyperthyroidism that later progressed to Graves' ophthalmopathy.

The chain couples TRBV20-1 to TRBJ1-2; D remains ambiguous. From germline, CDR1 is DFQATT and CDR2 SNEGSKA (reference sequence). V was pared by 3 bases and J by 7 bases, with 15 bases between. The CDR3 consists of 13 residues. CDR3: CSASKQGGCGYTF. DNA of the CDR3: TGCAGTGCTAGTAAACAAGGCGGCTGTGGCTACACCTTC.

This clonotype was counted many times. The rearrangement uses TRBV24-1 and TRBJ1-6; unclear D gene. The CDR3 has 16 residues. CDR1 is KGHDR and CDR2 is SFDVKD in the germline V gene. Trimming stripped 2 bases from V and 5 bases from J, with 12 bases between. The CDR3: CATSDSLSGDNSPLHF. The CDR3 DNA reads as TGTGCCACCAGTGATTCCTTATCGGGAGATAATTCACCCCTCCACTTT.

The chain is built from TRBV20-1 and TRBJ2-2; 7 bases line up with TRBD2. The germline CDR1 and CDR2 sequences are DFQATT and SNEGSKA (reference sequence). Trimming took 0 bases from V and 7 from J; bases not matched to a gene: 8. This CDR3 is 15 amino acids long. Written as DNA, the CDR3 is TGCAGTGCTAGAGAGGGGAAAGCGGGGCACGGGGAGCTGTTTTTT. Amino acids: CSAREGKAGHGELFF.

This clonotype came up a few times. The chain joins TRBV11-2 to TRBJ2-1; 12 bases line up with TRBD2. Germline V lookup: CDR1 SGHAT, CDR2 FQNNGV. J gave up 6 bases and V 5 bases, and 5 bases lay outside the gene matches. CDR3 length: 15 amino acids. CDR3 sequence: CASSAGTSGCNEQFF. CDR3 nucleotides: TGTGCCAGCAGCGCTGGGACTAGCGGGTGCAATGAGCAGTTCTTC. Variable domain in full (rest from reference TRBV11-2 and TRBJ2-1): EAGVAQSPRYKIIEKRQSVAFWCNPISGHATLYWYQQILGQGPKLLIQFQNNGVVDDSQLPKDRFSAERLKGVDSTLKIQPAKLEDSAVYLCASSAGTSGCNEQFFGPGTRLTVL.

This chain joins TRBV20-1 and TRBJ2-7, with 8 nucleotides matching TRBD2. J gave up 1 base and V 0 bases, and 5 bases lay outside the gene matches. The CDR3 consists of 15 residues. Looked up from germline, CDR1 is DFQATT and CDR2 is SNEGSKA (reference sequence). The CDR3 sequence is CSARDPAGVSYEQYF. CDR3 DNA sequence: TGCAGTGCTAGAGACCCAGCGGGGGTGTCCTACGAGCAGTACTTC.

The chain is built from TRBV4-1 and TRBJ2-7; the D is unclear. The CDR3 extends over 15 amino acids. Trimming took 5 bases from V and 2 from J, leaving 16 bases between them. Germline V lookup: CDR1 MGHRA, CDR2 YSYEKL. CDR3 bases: TGCGCCAGCAGCTCTCACGCCTTTGTAACCTACGAGCAGTACTTC. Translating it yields CASSSHAFVTYEQYF.

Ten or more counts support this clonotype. The CDR3 DNA reads TGTGCCAGCAGCTTTTTACGAGCGGGGGGACAAGAGACCCAGTACTTC. Translation: CASSFLRAGGQETQYF. The chain couples TRBV7-6 to TRBJ2-5; 9 bases are a match to TRBD2. Germline CDR1 and CDR2: SGHVS and FNYEAQ. V trimming: 3 bases; J trimming: 2 bases; junction bases outside the gene matches: 7. This CDR3 comprises 16 residues.

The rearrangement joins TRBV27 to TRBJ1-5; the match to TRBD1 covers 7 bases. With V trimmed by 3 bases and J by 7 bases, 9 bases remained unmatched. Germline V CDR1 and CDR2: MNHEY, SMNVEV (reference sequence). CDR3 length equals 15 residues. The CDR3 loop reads CASSFKTGVGQPQHF. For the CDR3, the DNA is TGTGCCAGCAGTTTCAAAACAGGGGTCGGGCAGCCCCAGCATTTT.

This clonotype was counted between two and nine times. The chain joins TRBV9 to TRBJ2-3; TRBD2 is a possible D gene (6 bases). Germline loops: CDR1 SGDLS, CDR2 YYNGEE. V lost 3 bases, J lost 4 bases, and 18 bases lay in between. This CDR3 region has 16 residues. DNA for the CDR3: TGTGCCAGCAGCGCTCTTACGGGGGATGGGGCAGATACGCAGTATTTT. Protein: CASSALTGDGADTQYF.

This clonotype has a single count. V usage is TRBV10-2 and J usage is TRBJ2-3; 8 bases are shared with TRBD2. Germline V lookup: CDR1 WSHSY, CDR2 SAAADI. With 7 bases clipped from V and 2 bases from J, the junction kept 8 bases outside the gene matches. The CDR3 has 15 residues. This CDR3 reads CASIPGGDNTDTQYF. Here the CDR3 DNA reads TGCGCCAGCATCCCGGGGGGGGACAACACAGATACGCAGTATTTT.

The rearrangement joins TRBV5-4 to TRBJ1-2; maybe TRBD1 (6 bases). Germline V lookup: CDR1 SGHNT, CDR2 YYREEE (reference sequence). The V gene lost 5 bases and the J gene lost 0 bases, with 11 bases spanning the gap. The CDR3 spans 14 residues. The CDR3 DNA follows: TGTGCCAGCAGATCACAGGGAACTAACTATGGCTACACCTTC. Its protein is CASRSQGTNYGYTF.

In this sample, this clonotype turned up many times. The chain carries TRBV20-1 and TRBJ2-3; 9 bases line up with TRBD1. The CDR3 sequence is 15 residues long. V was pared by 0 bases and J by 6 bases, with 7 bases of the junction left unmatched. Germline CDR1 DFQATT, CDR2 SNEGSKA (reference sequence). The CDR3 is CSAREGTGNFDTQYF. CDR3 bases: TGCAGTGCTAGAGAAGGGACAGGGAATTTTGATACGCAGTATTTT.

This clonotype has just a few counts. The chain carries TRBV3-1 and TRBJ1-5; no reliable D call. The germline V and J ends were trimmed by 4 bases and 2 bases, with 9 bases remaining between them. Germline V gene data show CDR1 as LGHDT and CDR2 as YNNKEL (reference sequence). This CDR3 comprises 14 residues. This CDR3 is CASSPRTGNQPQHF. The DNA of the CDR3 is TGTGCCAGCAGCCCTCGGACGGGCAATCAGCCCCAGCATTTT.

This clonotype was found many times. CDR3 coding DNA: TGTGCCAGCGAGCAGTATAATGAAAAACTGTTTTTT. It yields the protein CASEQYNEKLFF. The chain links TRBV2 to TRBJ1-4, with D uncertain. V was clipped by 8 bases and J by 4 bases, with 8 bases between them. Germline loops: CDR1 SNHLY, CDR2 FYNNEI. The CDR3 length is 12 residues.

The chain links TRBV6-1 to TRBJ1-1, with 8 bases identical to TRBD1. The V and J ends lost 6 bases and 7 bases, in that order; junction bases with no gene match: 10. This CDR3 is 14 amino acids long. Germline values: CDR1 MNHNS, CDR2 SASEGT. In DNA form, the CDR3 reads TGTGCCAGCAGCCCTTACAGGGGGACCCTTGAAGCTTTCTTT. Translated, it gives CASSPYRGTLEAFF.

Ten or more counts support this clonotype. The CDR3 protein is CASDSVSRGYTF. CDR3 coding DNA: TGTGCTAGTGATTCCGTCTCGCGAGGCTACACCTTC. J is TRBJ1-2 and V is TRBV12-5; unclear D gene. Germline V lookup: CDR1 LGHNT, CDR2 FRNRAP. Trimming took off 7 bases at V and 8 bases at J, with 14 bases between the two ends. The CDR3 extends over 12 amino acids.

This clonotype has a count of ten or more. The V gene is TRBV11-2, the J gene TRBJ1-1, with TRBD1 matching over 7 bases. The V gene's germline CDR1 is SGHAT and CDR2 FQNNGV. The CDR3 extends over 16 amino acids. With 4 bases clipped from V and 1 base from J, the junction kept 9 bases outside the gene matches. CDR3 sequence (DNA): TGTGCCAGCAGCTCCCGCGGGACAGAGGCGAACACTGAAGCTTTCTTT. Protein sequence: CASSSRGTEANTEAFF.

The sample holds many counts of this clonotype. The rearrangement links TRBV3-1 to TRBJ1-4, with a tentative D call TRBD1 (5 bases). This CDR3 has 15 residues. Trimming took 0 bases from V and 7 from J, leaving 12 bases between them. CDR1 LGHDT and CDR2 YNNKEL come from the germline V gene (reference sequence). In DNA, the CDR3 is TGTGCCAGCAGCCAAGATATAGGGGAGGGTGAAAAACTGTTTTTT. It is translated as CASSQDIGEGEKLFF.

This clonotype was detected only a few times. The CDR3 loop reads CASSVGRVSETQYF. The CDR3 coding sequence is TGTGCCAGCAGCGTAGGGAGGGTTTCAGAGACCCAGTACTTC. J is TRBJ2-5 and V is TRBV7-8; TRBD2 aligns across 7 bases. The V and J ends lost 5 bases and 4 bases, in that order; junction bases with no gene match: 7. CDR3 length equals 14 residues. Germline CDR1 and CDR2: SGHVS and FQNEAQ.

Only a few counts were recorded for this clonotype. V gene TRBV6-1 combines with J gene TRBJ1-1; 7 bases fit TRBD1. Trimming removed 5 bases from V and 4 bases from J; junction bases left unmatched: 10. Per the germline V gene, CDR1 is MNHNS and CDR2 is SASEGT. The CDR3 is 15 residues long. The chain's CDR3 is CASSTMTGYVTEAFF. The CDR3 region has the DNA TGTGCCAGCAGTACCATGACAGGGTATGTCACTGAAGCTTTCTTT.